This T cell receptor (beta chain) came from a study of cytomegalovirus exposure and HLA in healthy donors. Broader study findings: Later, an analysis showed that TCR beta chains associated with HLA were more clonally expanded than others that were equally common. Later analysis reportedly placed an Asian-associated ancestry cluster below the roughly 690-donor mean in N-insertions.

Primers included in the PCR were 60 Vbeta and 13 Jbeta primers. Repertoires were generated with immunoSEQ multiplex PCR, while TCRdb's copy carries only in-frame clones and drops some. The repertoire holds 85,000 to 90,000 clones, with around 76% as singletons. About this clone: Its antigen is not identified.

Germline values: CDR1 LNHNV, CDR2 YYDKDF (reference sequence). The CDR3 consists of 14 residues. V was shortened by 2 bases and J by 6 bases, with 14 bases between the two germline ends. Each donor's status was that of a healthy bone marrow donor. Sequencing was performed on PBMCs. The chain joins TRBV15 to TRBJ2-7; D perhaps matches TRBD2 (5 bases). The receptor comes from a man aged 25-40 years in good health and CMV-seropositive. The CDR3 DNA sequence: TGTGCCACCAGCAGAATCTTGAGGGCTACCGAGCAGTACTTC. Protein: CATSRILRATEQYF.